The next 9 T cell receptor beta chains were all read from a single sample in a study of PD-L1 blockade in urothelial cancer (dated by TCRdb to the late 2010s). Sample time point, as interpreted from the label and publication: pretreatment peripheral blood. Receptor libraries were prepared by the immunoSEQ multiplex PCR assay. The clones in this table, taken by TCRdb from immuneACCESS, are in-frame only. Not every clone is retained; where verified, under half of the shortfall comes from an unresolved V gene, and the cause of the rest is unknown. The sample contains 33,000 or so clones, 65% to 90% of them found a single time. Together, the top ten hold about 6.8% of the sample. Source: PBMCs, taken around atezolizumab (anti-PD-L1) treatment. These TCRs come from a man aged 60 to 75 with urothelial cancer.

The chain uses TRBV6-1 and TRBJ2-1; 14 bases agree with TRBD2. Germline trimming cut 3 bases from V and 10 bases from J; bases unmatched to any gene: 8. This CDR3 spans 16 amino acids. Germline V lookup: CDR1 MNHNS, CDR2 SASEGT. The chain's CDR3 is CASSDPTSGGAEEQFF. CDR3 in DNA: TGTGCCAGCAGTGACCCGACTAGCGGGGGGGCCGAAGAGCAGTTCTTC.

The V and J genes are TRBV5-6 and TRBJ2-4; 8 bases agree with TRBD2. Trimming removed 3 bases from V and 6 bases from J; junction bases left unmatched: 8. The CDR3 contains 15 residues. Per germline, CDR1 SGHDT and CDR2 YYEEEE. DNA of the CDR3: TGTGCCAGCAGCTCTCGGGGGGGCCGGGGAAACATTCAGTACTTC. As protein: CASSSRGGRGNIQYF.

V and J are TRBV5-1 and TRBJ1-6; TRBD1 matches 11 bases. The CDR3 runs 19 residues. V gave up 4 bases and J gave up 4 bases; unmatched junction bases: 13. CDR1 is SGHRS, CDR2 YFSETQ, per germline. DNA for the CDR3: TGCGCCAGCAGCAGGGGGACAGGGGGAGTAGAGAGGTATAATTCACCCCTCCACTTT. It specifies CASSRGTGGVERYNSPLHF.

The gene calls are TRBV28 and TRBJ2-2; 7 bases align to TRBD2. Germline V lookup: CDR1 MDHEN, CDR2 SYDVKM. The trim removed 7 bases at V and 3 bases at J, leaving 2 bases unmatched. There are 13 residues in the CDR3. For the CDR3, the DNA is TGTGCCAGCATGGGGGGGTACACCGGGGAGCTGTTTTTT. Its protein is CASMGGYTGELFF.

This rearrangement joins TRBV28 to TRBJ1-1; 8 bases align to TRBD1. CDR1 MDHEN and CDR2 SYDVKM come from the germline V gene. Trimming cost V 6 bases and J 5 bases; bases outside gene matches: 8. The length of the CDR3 is 14 residues. The CDR3: CASRWTGSGTEAFF. CDR3 DNA: TGTGCCAGCAGGTGGACAGGGAGTGGGACTGAAGCTTTCTTT.

The chain uses TRBV7-9 and TRBJ2-3; tentatively, D is TRBD2 (5 bases). This CDR3 has 13 amino acids. The germline V and J ends were trimmed by 5 bases and 3 bases, with 9 bases remaining between them. CDR1 is SEHNR and CDR2 is FQNEAQ in the germline V gene (reference sequence). CDR3 in amino acids: CASSLRETDTQYF. The CDR3 DNA follows: TGTGCCAGCAGCCTTCGGGAAACAGATACGCAGTATTTT.

The genes are TRBV7-9 and TRBJ2-7; perhaps TRBD2 as D (6 bases). Germline V gives CDR1 SEHNR, CDR2 FQNEAQ (reference sequence). V was trimmed by 5 bases and J by 3 bases, leaving 11 bases between them. This CDR3 spans 13 amino acids. The CDR3 DNA reads as TGTGCCAGCAGCCCCCCGGGGGACTACGAGCAGTACTTC. This sequence encodes CASSPPGDYEQYF.

The gene calls are TRBV25-1 and TRBJ2-3; TRBD2 might be the D (6 bases). The length of the CDR3 is 17 residues. Trimming shortened V by 2 bases and J by 2 bases, and 17 bases separated the two germline ends. From germline, CDR1 is MGHDK and CDR2 SYGVNS. The CDR3 sequence: CASSERAGSKVTDTQYF. The CDR3, as DNA: TGTGCCAGCAGTGAAAGGGCGGGAAGCAAAGTCACAGATACGCAGTATTTT.

This clone was seen only a few times. This rearrangement joins TRBV2 to TRBJ1-5, with unresolved D. Germline V gives CDR1 SNHLY, CDR2 FYNNEI. The CDR3 loop spans 13 amino acids. The germline V and J ends were trimmed by 7 bases and 3 bases, with 10 bases remaining between them. Here the CDR3 DNA reads TGTGCCAGCATCGGAGAACCCAATCAGCCCCAGCATTTT. Translation gives CASIGEPNQPQHF. Full variable domain (remainder filled in from reference TRBV2 and TRBJ1-5): EPEVTQTPSHQVTQMGQEVILRCVPISNHLYFYWYRQILGQKVEFLVSFYNNEISEKSEIFDDQFSVERPDGSNFTLKIRSTKLEDSAMYFCASIGEPNQPQHFGDGTRLSIL.